The next 12 T cell receptor beta chains were all read from a single sample in a study of T cells in localized non-small cell lung cancer (dated by TCRdb to the early 2020s). The method was the immunoSEQ multiplex PCR assay. Here the immuneACCESS table is served through TCRdb, limited to in-frame sequences with V and J called. Missing clones are a known gap in these copies; in checked studies unresolved V genes cover under half, and the rest lacks a known reason. The sample table holds approximately 21,000 clones, of which 85% to 90% were seen once. The ten largest clonotypes hold more than 10% of the sample. Sequencing used peripheral blood, obtained before any cancer treatment. The receptors shown here come from a male donor at least 60 years old with stage I lung adenocarcinoma.

The rearrangement uses TRBV11-2 and TRBJ2-5, with a weak D call TRBD1 (6 bases). Matching the DNA end better, TRBJ2-7 makes the J call doubtful. Germline CDR1 reads SGHAT; CDR2 reads FQNNGV. This CDR3 spans 14 amino acids. The DNA of the CDR3 is TGTGCCAGCAGAGGCCTGACAGGTTCCTACGAGCAGTACTTC. Its protein product is CASRGLTGSYEQYF.

This chain links TRBV27 with TRBJ2-3; 10 bases agree with TRBD2. CDR1 and CDR2 (germline): MNHEY, SMNVEV (reference sequence). V shed 6 bases and J 6 bases; nucleotides not matched to a gene: 9. This CDR3 is 15 amino acids long. The CDR3 nucleotides read TGTGCCAGCAGGCTAGCGGGAGCCAGAATGGATACGCAGTATTTT. Protein sequence: CASRLAGARMDTQYF.

The rearrangement links TRBV28 to TRBJ1-5; D not resolved. There are 13 residues in the CDR3. Between the trimmed V and J ends, which lost 7 bases and 5 bases, there was a span of 12 bases. In germline, CDR1 is MDHEN, CDR2 SYDVKM. The CDR3 sequence is CASTIHVDQPQHF. CDR3 bases: TGTGCCAGCACCATCCATGTGGATCAGCCCCAGCATTTT. The full variable domain, completed using reference TRBV28 and TRBJ1-5, is DVKVTQSSRYLVKRTGEKVFLECVQDMDHENMFWYRQDPGLGLRLIYFSYDVKMKEKGDIPEGYSVSREKKERFSLILESASTNQTSMYLCASTIHVDQPQHFGDGTRLSIL.

This chain connects TRBV5-8 to TRBJ1-1; 8 nucleotides align to TRBD1. The CDR3 extends over 16 amino acids. Germline CDR1 reads SGHTS; CDR2 reads YDEGEE. The V segment lost 4 bases and the J segment 2 bases; nucleotides outside the gene matches: 10. The CDR3 loop reads CASSPRQGAVNTEAFF. The CDR3 coding sequence is TGTGCCAGCAGCCCCCGGCAGGGGGCTGTTAACACTGAAGCTTTCTTT.

The rearrangement joins TRBV7-2 to TRBJ1-1; 8 nucleotides align to TRBD1. Germline values: CDR1 SGHTA, CDR2 FQGNSA. The ends lost 3 bases at V and 3 bases at J; junction bases unmatched: 3. The CDR3 is 14 residues long. CDR3 sequence (DNA): TGTGCCAGCAGCTTCATGGACAGGGACACTGAAGCTTTCTTT. Amino acid sequence: CASSFMDRDTEAFF.

V is TRBV28 and J is TRBJ2-2; 12 bases are a match to TRBD2. V was pared by 5 bases and J by 7 bases, with 5 bases of the junction left unmatched. In germline, CDR1 is MDHEN, CDR2 SYDVKM. The CDR3 runs to 15 residues. For the CDR3, the DNA is TGTGCCAGCAGTCCTAGACTAGCGGGAGTCGGGGAGCTGTTTTTT. It yields the protein CASSPRLAGVGELFF.

The V gene is TRBV5-1, the J gene TRBJ1-1, with TRBD1 as a possible D gene (5 bases). The CDR3 length is 15 residues. Germline V gene sequence: CDR1 SGHRS, CDR2 YFSETQ. V lost 5 bases, J lost 4 bases, and 18 bases lay in between. Here the CDR3 DNA reads TGCGCCAGCAGTTACGACGGGGGTTGGGGCACTGAAGCTTTCTTT. Its translation: CASSYDGGWGTEAFF. Filled out from reference TRBV5-1 and TRBJ1-1, the complete variable domain reads KAGVTQTPRYLIKTRGQQVTLSCSPISGHRSVSWYQQTPGQGLQFLFEYFSETQRNKGNFPGRFSGRQFSNSRSEMNVSTLELGDSALYLCASSYDGGWGTEAFFGQGTRLTVV.

The J gene is TRBJ1-5, the V gene TRBV7-2; 8 bases map to TRBD1. The CDR3 contains 18 residues. The trim removed 2 bases at V and 2 bases at J, leaving 11 bases unmatched. Germline-derived CDR1 and CDR2 are SGHTA and FQGNSA. The CDR3 bases are TGTGCCAGCAGCTTAAGGACAGGGAAATCTTGGGGCAATCAGCCCCAGCATTTT. Its translation: CASSLRTGKSWGNQPQHF.

This chain joins TRBV6-6 and TRBJ1-5; TRBD1 matches at 8 bases. Germline lookup yields CDR1 MNHNY and CDR2 SVGAGI (reference sequence). This CDR3 has 12 amino acids. With V trimmed by 7 bases and J by 9 bases, 5 bases remained unmatched. The CDR3 sequence is CASTNRGMPQHF. DNA for the CDR3: TGTGCCAGCACAAACAGGGGGATGCCCCAGCATTTT.

As for this clone: A far larger clone is just one base off, so this is likely a read error. The sample carries other DNA sequences with the same CDR3. The gene calls are TRBV10-1 and TRBJ1-5, with D possibly TRBD1 on 5 matching bases. Germline V lookup: CDR1 WNHNN, CDR2 SYGVQD (reference sequence). V was trimmed by 6 bases and J by 2 bases, leaving 8 bases between them. This CDR3 has 13 residues. The CDR3 sequence is CASRTGGNQPQHF. The CDR3, as DNA: TGCGCCAGCAGGACGGGGGGCAATCAGCCCCAGCATTTT.

The V call is TRBV7-8, the J call TRBJ1-1; perhaps TRBD1 as D (6 bases). The CDR3 is 15 amino acids. Per germline, CDR1 SGHVS and CDR2 FQNEAQ. V was clipped by 5 bases and J by 1 base, with 14 bases between them. The chain's CDR3 is CASSGGQPGNTEAFF. Here the CDR3 DNA reads TGTGCCAGCAGCGGGGGCCAGCCCGGGAACACTGAAGCTTTCTTT.

The V call is TRBV11-2, the J call TRBJ2-1; 12 nucleotides agree with TRBD2. This CDR3 contains 15 residues. J was trimmed by 4 bases and V by 5 bases; bases with no gene match: 3. Germline V gene sequence: CDR1 SGHAT, CDR2 FQNNGV. CDR3 loop: CASSPGTSGYNEQFF. CDR3 in DNA: TGTGCCAGCAGCCCCGGGACTAGCGGGTACAATGAGCAGTTCTTC.